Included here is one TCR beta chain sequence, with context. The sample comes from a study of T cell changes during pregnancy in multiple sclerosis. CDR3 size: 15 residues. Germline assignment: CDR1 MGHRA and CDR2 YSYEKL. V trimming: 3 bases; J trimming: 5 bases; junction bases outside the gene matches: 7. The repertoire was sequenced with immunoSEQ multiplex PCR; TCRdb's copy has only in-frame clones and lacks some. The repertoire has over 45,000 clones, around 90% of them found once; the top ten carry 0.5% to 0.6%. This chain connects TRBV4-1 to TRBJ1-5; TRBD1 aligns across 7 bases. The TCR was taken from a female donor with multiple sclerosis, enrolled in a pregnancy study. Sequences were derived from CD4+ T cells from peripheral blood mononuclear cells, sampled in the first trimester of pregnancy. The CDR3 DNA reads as TGCGCCAGCAGCCAGGCACAGGGGCTCGATCAGCCCCAGCATTTT. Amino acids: CASSQAQGLDQPQHF.